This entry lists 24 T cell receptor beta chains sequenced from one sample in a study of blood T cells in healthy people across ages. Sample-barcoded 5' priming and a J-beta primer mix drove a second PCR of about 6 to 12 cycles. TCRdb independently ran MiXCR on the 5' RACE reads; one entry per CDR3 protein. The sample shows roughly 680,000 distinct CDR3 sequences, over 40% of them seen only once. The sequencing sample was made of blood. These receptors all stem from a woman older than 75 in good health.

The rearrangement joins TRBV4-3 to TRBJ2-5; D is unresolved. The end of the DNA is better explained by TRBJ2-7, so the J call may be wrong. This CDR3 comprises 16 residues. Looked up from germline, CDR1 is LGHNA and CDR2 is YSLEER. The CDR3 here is CASSQGPSHQFYEQYF. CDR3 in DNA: TGCGCCAGCAGCCAAGGCCCCTCCCATCAGTTCTACGAGCAGTACTTC.

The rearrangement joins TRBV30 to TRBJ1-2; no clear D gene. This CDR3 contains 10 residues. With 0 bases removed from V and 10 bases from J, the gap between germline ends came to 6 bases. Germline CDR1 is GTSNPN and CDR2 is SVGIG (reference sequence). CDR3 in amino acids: CAWSVEVYTF. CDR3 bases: TGTGCCTGGAGTGTCGAAGTCTACACCTTC.

CDR3 nucleotide sequence: TGTGCCAGCACCCCTTCAGGGACCCCCTACGAGCAGTACTTC. Translation: CASTPSGTPYEQYF. The chain joins TRBV7-2 to TRBJ2-7; the D gene could be TRBD1 or TRBD2 (5 bases each). Trimming took 7 bases from V and 2 from J, leaving 15 bases between them. The CDR3 loop spans 14 amino acids. Germline V gene lookup returns CDR1 SGHTA and CDR2 FQGNSA.

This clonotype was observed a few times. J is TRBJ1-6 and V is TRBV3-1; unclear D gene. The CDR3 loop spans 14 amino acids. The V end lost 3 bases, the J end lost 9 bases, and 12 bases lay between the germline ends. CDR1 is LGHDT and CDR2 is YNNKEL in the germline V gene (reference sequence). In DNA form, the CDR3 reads TGTGCCAGCAGCCAGCCGCTCATGGGTTCACCCCTCCACTTT. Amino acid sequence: CASSQPLMGSPLHF.

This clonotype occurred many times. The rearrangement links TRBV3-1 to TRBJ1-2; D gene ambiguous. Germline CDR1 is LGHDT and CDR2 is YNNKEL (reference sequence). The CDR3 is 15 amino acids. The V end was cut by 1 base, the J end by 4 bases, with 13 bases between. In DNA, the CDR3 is TGTGCCAGCAGCCAAGTAAGGTCACAGCCCTATGGCTACACCTTC. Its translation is CASSQVRSQPYGYTF.

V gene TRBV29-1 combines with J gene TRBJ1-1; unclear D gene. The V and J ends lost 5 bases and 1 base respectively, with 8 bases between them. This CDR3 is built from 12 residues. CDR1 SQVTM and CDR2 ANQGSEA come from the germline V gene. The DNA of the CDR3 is TGCAGCGTTTCCGAGGGGAACACTGAAGCTTTCTTT. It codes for CSVSEGNTEAFF. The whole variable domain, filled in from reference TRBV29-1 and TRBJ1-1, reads SAVISQKPSRDICQRGTSLTIQCQVDSQVTMMFWYRQQPGQSLTLIATANQGSEATYESGFVIDKFPISRPNLTFSTLTVSNMSPEDSSIYLCSVSEGNTEAFFGQGTRLTVV.

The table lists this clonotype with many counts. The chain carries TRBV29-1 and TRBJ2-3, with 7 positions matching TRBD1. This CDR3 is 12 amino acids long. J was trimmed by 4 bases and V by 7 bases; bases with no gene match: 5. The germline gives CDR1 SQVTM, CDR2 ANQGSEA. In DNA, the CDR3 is TGCAGCGACCGAACAGGGGCAGATACGCAGTATTTT. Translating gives CSDRTGADTQYF.

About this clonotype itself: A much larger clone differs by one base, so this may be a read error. The CDR3 region has the DNA TGTGCCATCAGTCCGGGGCCCGAGAGGCCCCAGCATTTT. It yields the protein CAISPGPERPQHF. This rearrangement joins TRBV10-3 to TRBJ1-5, with a tentative D call TRBD1 (5 bases). Germline CDR1 reads ENHRY; CDR2 reads SYGVKD. Trimming pared 5 bases from V and 9 bases from J, leaving 14 bases between. The CDR3 covers 13 residues.

CDR3 DNA: TGTGCCAGCAGCAGGGAGCACTATGGCTACACCTTC. It yields the protein CASSREHYGYTF. V and J are TRBV12-3 or TRBV12-4 and TRBJ1-2; possibly TRBD1 for D (5 bases). This CDR3 region has 12 residues. V lost 6 bases and J lost 3, with 8 bases in between.

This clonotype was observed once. The CDR3 nucleotides are TGTGCCAGCTCACCAGGACTAGCGGGAGAAATGGGGCAGTACTTC. Translated, it gives CASSPGLAGEMGQYF. This chain uses TRBV18 with TRBJ2-5, with TRBD2 matching over 13 bases. Per germline, CDR1 KGHSH and CDR2 LQKENI. The CDR3 is 15 residues long. V gave up 2 bases and J gave up 11 bases; unmatched junction bases: 8.

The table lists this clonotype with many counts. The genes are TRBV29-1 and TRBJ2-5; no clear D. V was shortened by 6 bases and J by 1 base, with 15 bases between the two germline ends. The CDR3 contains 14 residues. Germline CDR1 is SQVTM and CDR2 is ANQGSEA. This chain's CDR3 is CSVRGNPVQETQYF. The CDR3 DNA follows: TGCAGCGTCCGAGGAAACCCGGTCCAAGAGACCCAGTACTTC.

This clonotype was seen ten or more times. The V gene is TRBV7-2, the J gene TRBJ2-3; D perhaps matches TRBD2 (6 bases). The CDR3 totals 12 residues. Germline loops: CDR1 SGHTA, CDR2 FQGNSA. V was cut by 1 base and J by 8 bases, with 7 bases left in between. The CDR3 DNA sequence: TGTGCCAGCAGCTTAGAAGCGGGTACGCAGTATTTT. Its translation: CASSLEAGTQYF.

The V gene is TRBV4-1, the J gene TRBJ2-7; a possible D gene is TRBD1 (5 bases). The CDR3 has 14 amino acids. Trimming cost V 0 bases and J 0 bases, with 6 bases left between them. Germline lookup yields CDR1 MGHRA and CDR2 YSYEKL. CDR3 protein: CASSQDRDSYEQYF. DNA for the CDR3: TGCGCCAGCAGCCAAGACAGGGACTCCTACGAGCAGTACTTC.

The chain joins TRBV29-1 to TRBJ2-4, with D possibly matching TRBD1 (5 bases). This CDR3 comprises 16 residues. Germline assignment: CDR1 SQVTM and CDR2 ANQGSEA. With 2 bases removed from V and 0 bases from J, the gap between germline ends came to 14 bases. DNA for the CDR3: TGCAGCGTTGAAACAACAGGACCACTAGCCAAAAACATTCAGTACTTC. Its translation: CSVETTGPLAKNIQYF.

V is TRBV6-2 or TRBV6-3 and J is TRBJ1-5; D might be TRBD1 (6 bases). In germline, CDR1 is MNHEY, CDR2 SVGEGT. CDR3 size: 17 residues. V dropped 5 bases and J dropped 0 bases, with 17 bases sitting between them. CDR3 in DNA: TGTGCCAGCAGTCAAAGGGACATCCCTTATAGCAATCAGCCCCAGCATTTT. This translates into CASSQRDIPYSNQPQHF.

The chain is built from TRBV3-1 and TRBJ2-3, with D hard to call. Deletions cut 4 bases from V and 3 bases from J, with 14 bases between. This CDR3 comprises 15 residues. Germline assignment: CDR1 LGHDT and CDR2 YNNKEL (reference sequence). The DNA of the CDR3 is TGTGCCAGCAGCCGGAGAGGAACCCGAACAGATACGCAGTATTTT. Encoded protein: CASSRRGTRTDTQYF.

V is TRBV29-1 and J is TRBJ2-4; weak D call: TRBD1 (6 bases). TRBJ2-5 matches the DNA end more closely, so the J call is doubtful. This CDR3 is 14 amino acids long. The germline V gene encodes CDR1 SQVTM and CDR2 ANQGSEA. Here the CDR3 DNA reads TGCAGCGTTGACTCCGAGGGGGACCAAGAGACCCAGTACTTC. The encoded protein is CSVDSEGDQETQYF.

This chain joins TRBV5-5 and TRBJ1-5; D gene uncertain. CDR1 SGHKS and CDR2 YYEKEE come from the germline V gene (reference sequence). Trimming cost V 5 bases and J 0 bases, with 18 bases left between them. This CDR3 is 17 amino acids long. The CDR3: CASRPVGSGFSNQPQHF. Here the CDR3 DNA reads TGTGCCAGCAGACCAGTCGGTAGTGGGTTTAGCAATCAGCCCCAGCATTTT.

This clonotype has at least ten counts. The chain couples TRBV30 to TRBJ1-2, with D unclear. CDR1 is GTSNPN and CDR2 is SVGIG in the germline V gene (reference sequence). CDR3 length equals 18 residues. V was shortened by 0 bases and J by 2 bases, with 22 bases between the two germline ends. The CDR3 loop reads CAWSVFAYTSEGNYGYTF. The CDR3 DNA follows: TGTGCCTGGAGTGTATTCGCCTATACGTCGGAGGGAAACTATGGCTACACCTTC.

The CDR3 loop is CASSVLVLNNEQFF. The CDR3 DNA reads TGTGCCAGCAGCGTACTGGTTCTCAACAATGAGCAGTTCTTC. The chain combines TRBV2 with TRBJ2-1; D is unresolved. This CDR3 contains 14 residues. V lost 6 bases and J lost 5, with 14 bases in between. Germline V gene lookup returns CDR1 SNHLY and CDR2 FYNNEI.

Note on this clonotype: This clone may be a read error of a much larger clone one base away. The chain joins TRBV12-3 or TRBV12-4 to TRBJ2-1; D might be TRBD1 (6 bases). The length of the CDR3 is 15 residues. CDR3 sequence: CASRLAAGAYTEQFF. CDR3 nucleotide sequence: TGTGCCAGCAGATTGGCGGCAGGGGCCTACACTGAGCAGTTCTTC.

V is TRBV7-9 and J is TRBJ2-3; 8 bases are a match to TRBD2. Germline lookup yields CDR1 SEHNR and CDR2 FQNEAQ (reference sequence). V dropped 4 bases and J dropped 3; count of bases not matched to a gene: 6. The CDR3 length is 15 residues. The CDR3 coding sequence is TGTGCCAGCAGCTCACAAGCGGGAGCGACAGATACGCAGTATTTT. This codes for CASSSQAGATDTQYF.

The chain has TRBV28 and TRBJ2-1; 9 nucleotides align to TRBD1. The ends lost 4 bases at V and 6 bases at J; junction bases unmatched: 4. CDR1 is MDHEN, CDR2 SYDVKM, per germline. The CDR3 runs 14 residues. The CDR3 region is CASSSGTGINEQFF. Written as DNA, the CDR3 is TGTGCCAGCAGTTCCGGGACAGGGATCAATGAGCAGTTCTTC.

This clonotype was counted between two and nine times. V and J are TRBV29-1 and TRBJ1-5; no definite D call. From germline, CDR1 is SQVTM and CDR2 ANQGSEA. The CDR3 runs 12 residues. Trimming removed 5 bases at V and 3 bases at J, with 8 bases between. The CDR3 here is CSVSSNNQPQHF. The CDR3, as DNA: TGCAGCGTTTCCAGCAACAATCAGCCCCAGCATTTT.